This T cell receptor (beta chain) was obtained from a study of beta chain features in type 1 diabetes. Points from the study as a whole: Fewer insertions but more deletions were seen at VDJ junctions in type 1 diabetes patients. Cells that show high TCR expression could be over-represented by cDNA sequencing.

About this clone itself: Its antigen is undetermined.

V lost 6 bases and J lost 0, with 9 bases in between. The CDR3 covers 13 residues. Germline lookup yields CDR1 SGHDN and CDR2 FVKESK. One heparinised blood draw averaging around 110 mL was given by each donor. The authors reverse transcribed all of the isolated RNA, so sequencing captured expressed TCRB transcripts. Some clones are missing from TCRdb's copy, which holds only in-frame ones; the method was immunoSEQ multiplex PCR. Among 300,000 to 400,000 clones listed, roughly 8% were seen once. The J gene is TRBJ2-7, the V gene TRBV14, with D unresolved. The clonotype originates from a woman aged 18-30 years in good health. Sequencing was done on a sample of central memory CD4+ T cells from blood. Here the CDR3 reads CASSSGSSYEQYF. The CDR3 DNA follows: TGTGCCAGCAGTTCAGGTTCCTCCTACGAGCAGTACTTC.